The 14 T cell receptor beta chains below all came from one sample that was sequenced in a study of identical twins. TCRdb re-analysed the 5' RACE reads in MiXCR, keeping a single row per CDR3 protein. The sample has 400,000 to 550,000 distinct CDR3 sequences; about 13% are singletons. This same sample was also taken into another study, of yellow fever vaccine responses in identical twins.

Source material: CD4+ T cells sorted from blood. The source is a woman between 18 and 29 years old in good health.

The J gene is TRBJ1-2, the V gene TRBV28, with 10 bases matching TRBD1. Per germline, CDR1 MDHEN and CDR2 SYDVKM. With 6 bases clipped from V and 10 bases from J, the junction kept 14 bases outside the gene matches. This CDR3 region has 15 residues. The CDR3 DNA reads TGTGCCAGCAGCTACGGGACAGGGGCCAAAAGCATCTACACCTTC. This encodes CASSYGTGAKSIYTF.

This clonotype has only a few counts. The V gene is TRBV5-6, the J gene TRBJ2-7, with 12 bases lining up with TRBD1. Trimming at V came to 0 bases and at J to 6 bases, leaving 1 base not matched to a gene. There are 14 residues in the CDR3. Germline V CDR1 and CDR2: SGHDT, YYEEEE. This CDR3 is CASSLGDRGREQYF. The CDR3 DNA reads as TGTGCCAGCAGCTTGGGGGACAGGGGGCGCGAGCAGTACTTC.

This clonotype was seen only a few times. The chain recombines TRBV29-1 with TRBJ1-4; no clear D. The CDR3 length is 13 residues. In germline, CDR1 is SQVTM, CDR2 ANQGSEA. Trimming removed 3 bases from V and 5 bases from J, with 10 bases in between. The CDR3 here is CSVDSDLNEKLFF. The DNA of the CDR3 is TGCAGCGTTGACTCGGACCTGAATGAAAAACTGTTTTTT.

The CDR3 DNA reads as TGTGCCAGCAGCGATGGGACTAGCGGGGGGCTTCGAGAGACCCAGTACTTC. Its translation: CASSDGTSGGLRETQYF. This rearrangement joins TRBV9 to TRBJ2-5, with 15 nucleotides matching TRBD2. Germline CDR1 reads SGDLS; CDR2 reads YYNGEE. V trimming: 3 bases; J trimming: 4 bases; junction bases outside the gene matches: 7. The CDR3 runs 17 residues.

This clonotype was seen a handful of times. The chain combines TRBV3-1 with TRBJ2-7; TRBD1 might be the D (5 bases). Germline V gene sequence: CDR1 LGHDT, CDR2 YNNKEL (reference sequence). Trimming shortened V by 3 bases and J by 4 bases, and 19 bases separated the two germline ends. The CDR3 is made up of 16 amino acids. The CDR3 protein is CASSQGLGAGSYEQYF. The CDR3 DNA follows: TGTGCCAGCAGCCAGGGGCTAGGGGCTGGGTCTTACGAGCAGTACTTC.

This chain joins TRBV10-2 and TRBJ2-5, with 8 bases lining up with TRBD2. This CDR3 is built from 14 residues. J lost 4 bases, V lost 0 bases, and 1 base had no gene match. Germline V gene lookup returns CDR1 WSHSY and CDR2 SAAADI. The CDR3 here is CASSESAGGETQYF. CDR3 in DNA: TGCGCCAGCAGTGAGTCGGCGGGGGGAGAGACCCAGTACTTC.

The sample holds many counts of this clonotype. The gene calls are TRBV24-1 and TRBJ2-2; D call uncertain. CDR3 length equals 15 residues. The germline V gene has CDR1 KGHDR and CDR2 SFDVKD. Trimming shortened V by 3 bases and J by 1 base, and 8 bases separated the two germline ends. CDR3 region: CATSDTTRNTGELFF. In DNA, the CDR3 is TGTGCCACCAGTGATACGACACGGAACACCGGGGAGCTGTTTTTT.

In its sample, this clonotype was seen many times. The chain couples TRBV5-1 to TRBJ2-1; tentative D call: TRBD2 (6 bases). CDR1 SGHRS and CDR2 YFSETQ come from the germline V gene. Trimming took 3 bases from V and 5 from J, leaving 9 bases between them. The CDR3 has 13 amino acids. CDR3 amino acids: CASSSGTDNEQFF. In DNA form, the CDR3 reads TGCGCCAGCAGCTCCGGGACTGACAATGAGCAGTTCTTC. Drawing the rest from reference TRBV5-1 and TRBJ2-1, the complete variable domain is KAGVTQTPRYLIKTRGQQVTLSCSPISGHRSVSWYQQTPGQGLQFLFEYFSETQRNKGNFPGRFSGRQFSNSRSEMNVSTLELGDSALYLCASSSGTDNEQFFGPGTRLTVL.

The J gene is TRBJ2-3, the V gene TRBV6-1, with 9 bases fitting TRBD1. Trimming at V came to 7 bases and at J to 6 bases, leaving 11 bases not matched to a gene. From germline, CDR1 is MNHNS and CDR2 SASEGT. CDR3 length equals 15 residues. The CDR3 here is CASIRGTGYFDTQYF. The CDR3 bases are TGTGCCAGCATAAGGGGGACAGGGTATTTCGATACGCAGTATTTT.

The genes are TRBV13 and TRBJ2-3; D is possibly TRBD1 (7 bases). V lost 3 bases to trimming and J lost 5 bases, with 15 bases between them. The CDR3 has 15 residues. Germline-derived CDR1 and CDR2 are PRHDT and FYEKMQ (reference sequence). CDR3 nucleotide sequence: TGTGCCAGCAGCTTCGGCAGGGGGGCCCGAGATACGCAGTATTTT. Translation gives CASSFGRGARDTQYF. Supplemented by reference TRBV13 and TRBJ2-3, the full variable domain reads AAGVIQSPRHLIKEKRETATLKCYPIPRHDTVYWYQQGPGQDPQFLISFYEKMQSDKGSIPDRFSAQQFSDYHSELNMSSLELGDSALYFCASSFGRGARDTQYFGPGTRLTVL.

The J gene is TRBJ1-1, the V gene TRBV2; 8 nucleotides line up with TRBD1. Looked up from germline, CDR1 is SNHLY and CDR2 is FYNNEI. With 7 bases clipped from V and 3 bases from J, the junction kept 4 bases outside the gene matches. The length of the CDR3 is 13 residues. CDR3 loop: CASKGQEYTEAFF. The CDR3 region has the DNA TGTGCCAGCAAGGGACAGGAATACACTGAAGCTTTCTTT.

J is TRBJ2-2 and V is TRBV10-2; 11 bases agree with TRBD2. Germline CDR1 reads WSHSY; CDR2 reads SAAADI. The CDR3 sequence is 15 residues long. The ends lost 7 bases at V and 7 bases at J; junction bases unmatched: 8. This CDR3 is CASNSLAGGLGELFF. The CDR3 DNA reads as TGCGCCAGCAATTCTCTAGCGGGAGGTCTCGGGGAGCTGTTTTTT.

This sequence joins TRBV5-6 and TRBJ1-6; D unclear. Trimming removed 5 bases from V and 9 bases from J, with 9 bases in between. The CDR3 has 12 amino acids. From germline, CDR1 is SGHDT and CDR2 YYEEEE. The CDR3 here is CASSGWGSPLHF. For the CDR3, the DNA is TGTGCCAGCAGTGGGTGGGGTTCACCCCTCCACTTT.

This clonotype was counted at least ten times. The chain combines TRBV28 with TRBJ1-5; D call uncertain. The V end was cut by 6 bases, the J end by 6 bases, with 21 bases between. Germline-derived CDR1 and CDR2 are MDHEN and SYDVKM. The CDR3 runs 16 residues. CDR3 sequence reads: CASRDWKGTQIQPQHF. In nucleotides, the CDR3 is TGTGCCAGCAGGGATTGGAAAGGCACGCAGATTCAGCCCCAGCATTTT.